This record concerns one T cell receptor (beta chain) sequence. The target of this receptor is not known. No much larger clonotype is one base removed from it; base qualities were not supplied. The data belong to a study of blood T cell repertoires in COVID-19 (dated by TCRdb to the early 2020s). Some background on the complete study: Collaborator samples came from the United States, Italy and Spain and covered acute and convalescent phases of COVID-19. The material from the prospective study consisted of cDNA or gDNA derived from T cells, B-cell-depleted T cells, or PBMCs. Subjects who had been exposed to COVID-19, were actively infected with it, or had recovered from it provided the deeply sampled blood TCRbeta repertoires that made up the dataset. A freely available public database, intended as a resource for researchers studying the immune response to SARS-CoV-2, is where the repertoires were released. Samples were obtained from the ongoing ImmuneRACE study (first 160 participants) and from 1,254 subjects provided by 6 global collaborators. Nearly every sample came with metadata listing a de-identified subject ID, COVID-19 status, age in years and sex. HLA class I and class II types, where available, came from metadata supplied by the sample provider rather than from assay-based typing. What the research found in general, with its limitations: The quantity of clinical and demographic metadata differed by source and by participant and was supplied without curation.

The collaborating institutions used their own protocols to collect whole blood in K2EDTA tubes. For TCRbeta analysis, collaborator samples were shipped as frozen whole blood, as isolated PBMCs, or as DNA extracted from either sample type. CDR1 SGHNT and CDR2 YYREEE were looked up in the germline V gene (reference sequence). From cysteine to phenylalanine, the CDR3 is 15 amino acids long. This entry keeps only the CDR3 DNA: 45 bases, framed from base 1. Unmatched junction bases come to 4, with V trimmed by 1 base and J by 0 bases. The immunoSEQ Assay, a bias-controlled multiplex PCR, was used to amplify TCRbeta CDR3 regions from genomic DNA. The paper's processing steps were these. Nucleated cell counts per sample were estimated from amplification of reference gene primers within the assay. To quantify the absolute abundance of each unique TCRbeta CDR3 rearrangement, sequence reads were collapsed and filtered. For each sample, productive Simpson clonality was calculated as the square root of Simpson's diversity index over productive rearrangements. The clones in this table, taken by TCRdb from immuneACCESS, are in-frame only. Not every clone is retained; where verified, under half of the shortfall comes from an unresolved V gene, and the cause of the rest is unknown. V, J and clone size were drawn from that table, and D and trimming were deduced from the DNA. For this sample there are 200,000 to 300,000 clones; around 90% appear just once. Approximately 0.7% of the sample is in the top ten clones.

The sequencing input was peripheral blood. The sequence joins TRBV5-4 to TRBJ2-7, with TRBD2 identical over 7 junction bases. This TCR came from a human donor in a cohort sampled during active COVID-19. DNA sequence: TGTGCCAGCAGCTTGTCGGCTAGCGGCTCCTACGAGCAGTACTTC. This is translated as CASSLSASGSYEQYF.